The 13 T cell receptor beta chains given below trace back to one sample, sequenced in a study of cytomegalovirus exposure and HLA in healthy donors. Researchers ran the PCR with 60 Vbeta and 13 Jbeta primers. This table comes from immunoSEQ multiplex PCR, and its TCRdb copy is limited to in-frame clones, with some not included. The table includes roughly 73,000 clones, about 81% detected once. Sequences were obtained from PBMCs. The receptors here all came from a woman in her 50s in good health and CMV-seronegative.

The chain recombines TRBV28 with TRBJ2-1, with 9 bases lining up with TRBD1. This CDR3 spans 14 amino acids. Germline lookup yields CDR1 MDHEN and CDR2 SYDVKM. V was pared by 5 bases and J by 7 bases, with 6 bases of the junction left unmatched. The CDR3 region is CASSLGTGFNEQFF. CDR3 DNA: TGTGCCAGCAGTCTAGGGACAGGGTTTAATGAGCAGTTCTTC.

The chain recombines TRBV4-1 with TRBJ1-1; D call uncertain. Between the trimmed V and J ends, which lost 1 base and 1 base, there was a span of 7 bases. Germline CDR1 is MGHRA and CDR2 is YSYEKL. The CDR3 loop spans 14 amino acids. CDR3: CASSQVQRNTEAFF. The CDR3 nucleotides read TGCGCCAGCAGCCAAGTGCAGCGGAACACTGAAGCTTTCTTT.

The J gene is TRBJ2-2, the V gene TRBV7-9, with TRBD2 matching over 9 bases. Germline lookup yields CDR1 SEHNR and CDR2 FQNEAQ (reference sequence). V shed 5 bases and J 6 bases; nucleotides not matched to a gene: 7. The CDR3 totals 15 residues. For the CDR3, the DNA is TGTGCCAGCAGCCCTAGCGGGGCGTCAGCCGGGGAGCTGTTTTTT. It specifies CASSPSGASAGELFF. Full variable domain (missing parts from reference TRBV7-9 and TRBJ2-2): DTGVSQNPRHKITKRGQNVTFRCDPISEHNRLYWYRQTLGQGPEFLTYFQNEAQLEKSRLLSDRFSAERPKGSFSTLEIQRTEQGDSAMYLCASSPSGASAGELFFGEGSRLTVL.

Worth noting for this clone: Sequence at one end of the junction differs from germline and may be a read error. The genes are TRBV14 and TRBJ2-7; 9 bases line up with TRBD2. Germline V gives CDR1 SGHDN, CDR2 FVKESK. The CDR3 sequence is 13 residues long. CDR3: CASSQGAAGGPHF. CDR3 nucleotides: TGTGCCAGCAGCCAAGGGGCAGCGGGAGGCCCACACTTC.

The rearrangement links TRBV7-9 to TRBJ1-2, with 7 bases aligning to TRBD1. CDR3 length: 16 amino acids. Germline trimming cut 6 bases from V and 0 bases from J; bases unmatched to any gene: 10. CDR1 SEHNR and CDR2 FQNEAQ come from the germline V gene (reference sequence). CDR3 region: CASSLNRDRTNYGYTF. The DNA of the CDR3 is TGTGCCAGCAGTTTAAATCGGGACAGAACTAACTATGGCTACACCTTC.

V and J are TRBV29-1 and TRBJ2-2; D ambiguous. The CDR3 runs 12 residues. V was pared by 4 bases and J by 1 base, with 4 bases between. The germline CDR1 and CDR2 sequences are SQVTM and ANQGSEA. Here the CDR3 reads CSVVQNTGELFF. The CDR3 DNA is TGCAGCGTTGTTCAGAACACCGGGGAGCTGTTTTTT.

This clone was seen only a few times. V and J are TRBV6-1 and TRBJ1-1, with D perhaps TRBD1 (5 bases). This CDR3 region has 13 residues. Trimming shortened V by 4 bases and J by 2 bases, and 8 bases separated the two germline ends. Germline V CDR1 and CDR2: MNHNS, SASEGT. DNA for the CDR3: TGTGCCAGCAGTGTTCAGGGTAACACTGAAGCTTTCTTT. Its protein product is CASSVQGNTEAFF.

This chain connects TRBV30 to TRBJ2-2, with 8 bases that match TRBD1. CDR3 length equals 13 residues. Trimming at V came to 7 bases and at J to 3 bases, leaving 4 bases not matched to a gene. Per the germline V gene, CDR1 is GTSNPN and CDR2 is SVGIG (reference sequence). CDR3 protein: CAFRGQDTGELFF. CDR3 DNA: TGTGCCTTCAGGGGGCAGGACACCGGGGAGCTGTTTTTT.

J is TRBJ1-2 and V is TRBV6-1, with D tentatively TRBD1 (5 bases). V lost 6 bases to trimming and J lost 8 bases, with 16 bases between them. The CDR3 is 13 residues long. Germline CDR1 is MNHNS and CDR2 is SASEGT. DNA of the CDR3: TGTGCCAGCAGGCCCTCGGACAAGAAAGGCTACACCTTC. Translated, it gives CASRPSDKKGYTF.

V is TRBV2 and J is TRBJ2-5; D gene uncertain. V lost 2 bases to trimming and J lost 5 bases, with 15 bases between them. Germline loops: CDR1 SNHLY, CDR2 FYNNEI. The CDR3 loop spans 15 amino acids. CDR3: CASSENHGGWETQYF. The CDR3 DNA reads as TGTGCCAGCAGTGAAAACCACGGCGGATGGGAGACCCAGTACTTC.

This rearrangement joins TRBV6-6 to TRBJ2-3; no clear D gene. Germline CDR1 reads MNHNY; CDR2 reads SVGAGI (reference sequence). V lost 0 bases to trimming and J lost 4 bases, with 5 bases between them. This CDR3 contains 13 residues. CDR3 region: CASSYSSADTQYF. As DNA, the CDR3 is TGTGCCAGCAGTTACTCGAGTGCAGATACGCAGTATTTT.

The CDR3 reads CASSQDLLYGYTF. CDR3 nucleotides: TGCGCCAGCAGCCAAGATCTACTCTATGGCTACACCTTC. The chain employs TRBV4-3 and TRBJ1-2; no clear D. The CDR3 loop spans 13 amino acids. Germline values: CDR1 LGHNA, CDR2 YSLEER. Trimming shortened V by 0 bases and J by 4 bases, and 6 bases separated the two germline ends.

CDR3 region: CASVEAFLISNQPQHF. CDR3 nucleotide sequence: TGCGCCAGCGTTGAAGCTTTCCTAATTAGCAATCAGCCCCAGCATTTT. V and J are TRBV5-1 and TRBJ1-5; D is uncertain. The CDR3 runs to 16 residues. Germline CDR1 SGHRS, CDR2 YFSETQ. V was trimmed by 7 bases and J by 0 bases, leaving 17 bases between them. The whole variable domain, remainder taken from reference TRBV5-1 and TRBJ1-5, is KAGVTQTPRYLIKTRGQQVTLSCSPISGHRSVSWYQQTPGQGLQFLFEYFSETQRNKGNFPGRFSGRQFSNSRSEMNVSTLELGDSALYLCASVEAFLISNQPQHFGDGTRLSIL.